This T cell receptor beta chain was recovered during a study of shared T cell receptors in the human thymus (dated by TCRdb to the early 2020s). Concerning the study at large: The study examined how the human thymus generates shared, self-reactive T-cell receptor alpha chains.

The germline V gene sets CDR1 to MGHRA and CDR2 to YSYEKL. Including the terminal cysteine and phenylalanine, the CDR3 comprises 15 residues. Here the CDR3 DNA is all that survives: 45 bases in frame from base 1. Germline trimming amounts to 4 bases on V and 4 bases on J, with 6 as the count of junction bases outside the gene matches. The protocol used for the library was the immunoSEQ multiplex PCR assay. Here the immuneACCESS table is served through TCRdb, limited to in-frame sequences with V and J called. Missing clones are a known gap in these copies; in checked studies unresolved V genes cover under half, and the rest lacks a known reason. The sample table shows about 730,000 clones, and around 85% are seen once. The ten top clones hold around 0.0099% of the sample. As to this clone: Its antigen has not been determined. The input lacks base qualities; no much larger clone sits a single base away.

These same records also appear under a second study, on human thymus T cells. The second paper further reports: In Finland, the donors were immunologically healthy infants who were having open corrective cardiac surgery for congenital heart defects. The thymus tissue came from surgical resects taken out during corrective cardiac surgery. Biased V and J gene segment usage appeared to be present in both thymic and peripheral blood repertoires. Highly overlapping thymic TCR repertoires among unrelated individuals were reported in the related research. The study used eight infant thymus samples plus four related peripheral blood samples to characterize TCR alpha and beta repertoires. The infant donors were about 7 to 244 days old, and the cohort included roughly six males and two females. Thymocytes were mechanically released from the tissue and were stored as pellets of roughly 9.5-34 million cells at -70 degrees C. A QIAsymphony instrument was used to extract genomic DNA from the frozen cell pellets. Using the immunoSEQ multiplex PCR assay, the TCRB and TCRAD loci were amplified from a standardized quantity of quality-controlled genomic DNA. The amplicons covered the V(D)J region and were long enough to include the CDR3 and to identify the V and J genes. Through the commercial immunoSEQ service, the amplicons were sequenced on an Illumina platform. Primer bias and sequencing errors were corrected using previously described methods, and TCRAD and TCRB definitions followed the IMGT database. Analysis of the repertoires was done with immunoSEQ Analyzer 3.0 and VDJTools and included basic statistics, V/J segment usage, diversity estimates, rarefaction and pairwise overlap. Diversity was estimated using the Chao1, ChaoE, Efron-Thisted, Shannon and inverse Simpson indices, and was also estimated on datasets down-sampled to the size of the smallest sample. Repertoire overlap was assessed by strict matching of CDR3 nucleotide sequence, V gene and J gene, and clustering was done by Jaccard-based multidimensional scaling. On average, about 800,000 unique TCRB clonotypes were obtained from thymus samples, compared with about 86,000 from blood samples.

The origin of this receptor is a girl under three years old with a congenital heart defect. Donor details come from another sample of the same person, matched by shared clones. The specimen sequenced was thymocytes. The rearrangement joined TRBV4-1 to TRBJ1-2; TRBD1 fits 10 bases in the junction. The sequenced DNA is TGCGCCAGCAGCCCCGGGACAGGGGATTGCTATGGCTACACCTTC. It translates as CASSPGTGDCYGYTF.